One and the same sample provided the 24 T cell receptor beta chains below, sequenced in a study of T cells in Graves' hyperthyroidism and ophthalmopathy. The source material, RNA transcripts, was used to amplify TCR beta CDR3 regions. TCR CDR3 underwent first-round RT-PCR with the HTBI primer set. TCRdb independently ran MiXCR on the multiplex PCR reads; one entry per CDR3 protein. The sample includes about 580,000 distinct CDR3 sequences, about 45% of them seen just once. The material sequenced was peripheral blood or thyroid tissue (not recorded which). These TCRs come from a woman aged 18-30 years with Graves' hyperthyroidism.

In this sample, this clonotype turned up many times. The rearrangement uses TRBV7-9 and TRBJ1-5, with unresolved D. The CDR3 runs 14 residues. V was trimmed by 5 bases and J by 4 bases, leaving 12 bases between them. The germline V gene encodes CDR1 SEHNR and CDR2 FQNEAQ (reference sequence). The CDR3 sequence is CASSHTSVNQPQHF. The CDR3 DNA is TGTGCCAGCAGCCATACATCGGTAAATCAGCCCCAGCATTTT.

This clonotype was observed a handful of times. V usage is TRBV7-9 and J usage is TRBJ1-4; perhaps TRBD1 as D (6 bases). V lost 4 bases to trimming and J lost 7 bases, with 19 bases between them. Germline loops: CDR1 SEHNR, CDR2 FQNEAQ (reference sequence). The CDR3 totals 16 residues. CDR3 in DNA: TGTGCCAGCAGCTCTTCCGACAGGTCTGGAGGTGAAAAACTGTTTTTT. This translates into CASSSSDRSGGEKLFF.

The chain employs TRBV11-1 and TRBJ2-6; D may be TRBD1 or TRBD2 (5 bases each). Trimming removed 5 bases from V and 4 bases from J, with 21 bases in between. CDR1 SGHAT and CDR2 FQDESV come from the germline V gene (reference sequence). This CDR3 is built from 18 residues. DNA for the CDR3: TGTGCCAGCAGCCCGTGGGGGAGTGATCGCACCGGGGCCAACGTCCTGACTTTC. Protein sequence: CASSPWGSDRTGANVLTF.

In DNA form, the CDR3 reads TGTGCCAGCAGCGTAGGAGGGAGGGGGTCACCCCTCCACTTT. It encodes CASSVGGRGSPLHF. This chain joins TRBV9 and TRBJ1-6; TRBD1 might be the D (6 bases). CDR3 length equals 14 residues. Trimming removed 0 bases at V and 10 bases at J, with 11 bases between. Germline V gene lookup returns CDR1 SGDLS and CDR2 YYNGEE.

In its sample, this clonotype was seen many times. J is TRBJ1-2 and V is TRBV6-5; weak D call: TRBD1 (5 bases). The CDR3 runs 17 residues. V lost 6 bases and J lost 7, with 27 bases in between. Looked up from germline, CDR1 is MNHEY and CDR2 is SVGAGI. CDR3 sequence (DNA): TGTGCCAGCAGCTCTCTCGCAGGACATCCTTTTTTGGGTGGCTACACCTTC. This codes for CASSSLAGHPFLGGYTF.

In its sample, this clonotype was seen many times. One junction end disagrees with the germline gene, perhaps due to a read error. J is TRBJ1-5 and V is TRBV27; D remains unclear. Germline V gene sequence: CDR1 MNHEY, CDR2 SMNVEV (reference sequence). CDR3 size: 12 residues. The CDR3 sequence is CASSNMDGFTYF. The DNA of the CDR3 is TGTGCCAGCAGTAACATGGACGGATTTACGTATTTT.

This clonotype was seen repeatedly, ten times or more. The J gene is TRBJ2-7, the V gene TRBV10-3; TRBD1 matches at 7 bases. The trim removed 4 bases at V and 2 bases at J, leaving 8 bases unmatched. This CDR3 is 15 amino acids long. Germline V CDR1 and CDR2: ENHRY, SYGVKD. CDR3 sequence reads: CAISGWDRKTYEQYF. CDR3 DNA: TGTGCCATCAGTGGTTGGGACAGAAAGACCTACGAGCAGTACTTC.

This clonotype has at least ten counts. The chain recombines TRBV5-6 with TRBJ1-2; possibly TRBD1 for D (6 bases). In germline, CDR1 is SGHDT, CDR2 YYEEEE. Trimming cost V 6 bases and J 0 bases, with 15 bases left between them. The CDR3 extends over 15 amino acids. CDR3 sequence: CASTRGAGSNYGYTF. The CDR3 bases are TGTGCCAGCACCCGGGGGGCAGGGTCTAACTATGGCTACACCTTC.

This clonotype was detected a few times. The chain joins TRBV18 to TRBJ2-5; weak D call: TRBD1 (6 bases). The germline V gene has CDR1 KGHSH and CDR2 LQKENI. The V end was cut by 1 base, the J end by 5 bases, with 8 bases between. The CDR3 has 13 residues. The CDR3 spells CASSPHRGETQYF. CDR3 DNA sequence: TGTGCCAGCTCACCACATAGGGGGGAGACCCAGTACTTC. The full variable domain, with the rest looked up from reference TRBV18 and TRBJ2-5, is NAGVMQNPRHLVRRRGQEARLRCSPMKGHSHVYWYRQLPEEGLKFMVYLQKENIIDESGMPKERFSAEFPKEGPSILRIQQVVRGDSAAYFCASSPHRGETQYFGPGTRLLVL.

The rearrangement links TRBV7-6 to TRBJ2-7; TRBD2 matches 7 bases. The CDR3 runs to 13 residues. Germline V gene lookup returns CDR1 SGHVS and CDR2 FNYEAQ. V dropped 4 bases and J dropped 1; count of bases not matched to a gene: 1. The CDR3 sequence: CASSWTRSYEQYF. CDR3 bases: TGTGCCAGCAGCTGGACTAGATCCTACGAGCAGTACTTC.

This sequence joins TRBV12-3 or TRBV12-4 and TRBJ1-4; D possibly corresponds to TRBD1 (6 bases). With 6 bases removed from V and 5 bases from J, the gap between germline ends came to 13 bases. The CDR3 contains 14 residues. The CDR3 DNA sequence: TGTGCCAGCAGGGCCCGGGGGGCGAATGAAAAACTGTTTTTT. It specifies CASRARGANEKLFF.

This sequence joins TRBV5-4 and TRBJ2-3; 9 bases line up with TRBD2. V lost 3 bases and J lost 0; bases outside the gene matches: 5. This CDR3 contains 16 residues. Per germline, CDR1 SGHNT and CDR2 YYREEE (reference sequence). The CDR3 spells CASSSMAGGSTDTQYF. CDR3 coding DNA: TGTGCCAGCAGCTCGATGGCGGGAGGGAGCACAGATACGCAGTATTTT. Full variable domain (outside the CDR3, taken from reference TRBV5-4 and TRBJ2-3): ETGVTQSPTHLIKTRGQQVTLRCSSQSGHNTVSWYQQALGQGPQFIFQYYREEENGRGNFPPRFSGLQFPNYSSELNVNALELDDSALYLCASSSMAGGSTDTQYFGPGTRLTVL.

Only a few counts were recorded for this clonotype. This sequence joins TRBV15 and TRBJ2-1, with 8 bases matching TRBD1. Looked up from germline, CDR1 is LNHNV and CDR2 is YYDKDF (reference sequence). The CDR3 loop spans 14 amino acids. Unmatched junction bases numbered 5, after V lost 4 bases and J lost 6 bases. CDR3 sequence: CATSMPGGRNEQFF. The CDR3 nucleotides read TGTGCCACCAGCATGCCAGGGGGCCGCAATGAGCAGTTCTTC.

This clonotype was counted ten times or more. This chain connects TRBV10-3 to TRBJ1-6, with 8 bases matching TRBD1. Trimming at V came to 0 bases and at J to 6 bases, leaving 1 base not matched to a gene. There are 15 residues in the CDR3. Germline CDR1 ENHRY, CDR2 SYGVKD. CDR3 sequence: CAISESDRANSPLHF. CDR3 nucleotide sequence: TGTGCCATCAGTGAGTCGGACAGGGCTAATTCACCCCTCCACTTT.

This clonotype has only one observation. The CDR3 DNA reads as TGTGCCAGCAGCGTAGGGACAGGGGGCGGCTTGGGCTCGGGCGAGCAGTACTTC. Translated: CASSVGTGGGLGSGEQYF. The rearrangement uses TRBV6-1 and TRBJ2-7, with TRBD1 matching 12 bases. Trimming at V came to 6 bases and at J to 6 bases, leaving 18 bases not matched to a gene. This CDR3 is built from 18 residues. Germline CDR1 is MNHNS and CDR2 is SASEGT.

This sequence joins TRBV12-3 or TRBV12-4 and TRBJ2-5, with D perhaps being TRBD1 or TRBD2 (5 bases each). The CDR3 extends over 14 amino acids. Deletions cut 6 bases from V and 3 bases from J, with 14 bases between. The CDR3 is CASSRQRSEETQYF. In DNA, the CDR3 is TGTGCCAGCAGCCGACAGCGGTCCGAAGAGACCCAGTACTTC.

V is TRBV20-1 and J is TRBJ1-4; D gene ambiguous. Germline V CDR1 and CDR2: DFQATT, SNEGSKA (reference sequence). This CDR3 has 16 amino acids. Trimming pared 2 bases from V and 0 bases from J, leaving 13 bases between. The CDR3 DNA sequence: TGCAGTGCTAGACTAGCGGGAATCTCAACTAATGAAAAACTGTTTTTT. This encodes CSARLAGISTNEKLFF.

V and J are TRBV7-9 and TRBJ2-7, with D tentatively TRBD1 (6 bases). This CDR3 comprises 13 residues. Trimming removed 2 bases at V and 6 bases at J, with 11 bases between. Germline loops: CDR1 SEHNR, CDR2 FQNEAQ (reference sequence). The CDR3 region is CASSLIQGFEQYF. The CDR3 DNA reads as TGTGCCAGCAGCTTAATACAGGGTTTCGAGCAGTACTTC.

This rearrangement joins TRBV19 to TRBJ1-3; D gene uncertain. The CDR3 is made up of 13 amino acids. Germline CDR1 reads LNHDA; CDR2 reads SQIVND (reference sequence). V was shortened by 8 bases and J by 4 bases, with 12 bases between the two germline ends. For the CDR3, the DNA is TGTGCCAGTGATTCCCCCCCGGGAAACACCATATATTTT. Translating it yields CASDSPPGNTIYF.

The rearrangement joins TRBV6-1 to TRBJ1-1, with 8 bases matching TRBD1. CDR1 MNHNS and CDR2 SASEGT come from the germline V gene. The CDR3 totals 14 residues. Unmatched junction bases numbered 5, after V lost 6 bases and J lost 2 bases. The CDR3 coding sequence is TGTGCCAGCAGGGACAGGGTGGGTAACACTGAAGCTTTCTTT. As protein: CASRDRVGNTEAFF.

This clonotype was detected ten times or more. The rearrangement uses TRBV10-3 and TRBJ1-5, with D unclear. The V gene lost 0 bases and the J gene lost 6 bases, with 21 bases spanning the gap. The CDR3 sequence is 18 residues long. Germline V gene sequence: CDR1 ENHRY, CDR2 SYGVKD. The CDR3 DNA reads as TGTGCCATCAGTGAGTCCCTTGCAGGAAAGGGTGCGGGTCAGCCCCAGCATTTT. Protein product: CAISESLAGKGAGQPQHF.

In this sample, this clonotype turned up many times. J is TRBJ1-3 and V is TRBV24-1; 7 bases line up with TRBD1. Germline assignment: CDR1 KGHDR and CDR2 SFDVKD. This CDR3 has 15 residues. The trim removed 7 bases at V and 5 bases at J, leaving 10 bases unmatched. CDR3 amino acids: CATRLPGQPRNTIYF. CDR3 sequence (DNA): TGTGCCACCAGGCTTCCGGGACAGCCAAGAAACACCATATATTTT.

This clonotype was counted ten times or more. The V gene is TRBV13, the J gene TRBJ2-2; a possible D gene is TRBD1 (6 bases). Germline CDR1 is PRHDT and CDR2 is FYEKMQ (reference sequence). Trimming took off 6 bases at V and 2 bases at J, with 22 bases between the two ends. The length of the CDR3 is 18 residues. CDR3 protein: CASSAASGEFRNTGELFF. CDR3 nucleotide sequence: TGTGCCAGCAGTGCTGCCTCAGGGGAATTTCGAAACACCGGGGAGCTGTTTTTT.

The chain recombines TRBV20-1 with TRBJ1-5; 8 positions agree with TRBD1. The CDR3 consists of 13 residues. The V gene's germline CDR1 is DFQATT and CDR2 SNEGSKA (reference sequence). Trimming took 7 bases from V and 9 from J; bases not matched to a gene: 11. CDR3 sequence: CSVRQGPRGPQHF. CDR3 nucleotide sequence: TGCAGTGTAAGACAGGGGCCGCGTGGGCCCCAGCATTTT.